What follows are 21 T cell receptor beta chains derived from one specimen sequenced in a study of cytomegalovirus exposure and HLA in healthy donors. PCR employed 60 Vbeta and 13 Jbeta primers. The repertoire was sequenced with immunoSEQ multiplex PCR; TCRdb's copy has only in-frame clones and lacks some. The table has about 200,000 clones, roughly 77% seen once. Sequenced: PBMCs. These receptors originate from a male donor in good health and CMV-seropositive.

The chain combines TRBV11-1 with TRBJ2-5, with D perhaps matching TRBD2 (5 bases). The V end was cut by 2 bases, the J end by 2 bases, with 9 bases between. The CDR3 is 14 amino acids. CDR1 SGHAT and CDR2 FQDESV come from the germline V gene (reference sequence). The CDR3 sequence: CASSLFSGQETQYF. The CDR3 DNA sequence: TGTGCCAGCAGCTTATTTTCGGGGCAAGAGACCCAGTACTTC.

A single count supports this clone. V is TRBV6-1 and J is TRBJ2-5; D is uncertain. V was trimmed by 10 bases and J by 3 bases, leaving 6 bases between them. The length of the CDR3 is 10 residues. From germline, CDR1 is MNHNS and CDR2 SASEGT. This CDR3 reads CATTEETQYF. The CDR3, as DNA: TGTGCCACTACAGAAGAGACCCAGTACTTC.

This rearrangement joins TRBV2 to TRBJ2-6; TRBD1 matches 7 bases. Germline CDR1 SNHLY, CDR2 FYNNEI. The ends lost 7 bases at V and 0 bases at J; junction bases unmatched: 3. CDR3 length: 15 amino acids. The CDR3 coding sequence is TGTGCCAGCACCCGGGACAGCTCTGGGGCCAACGTCCTGACTTTC. Its protein is CASTRDSSGANVLTF.

The chain is built from TRBV6-6 and TRBJ2-7; D is possibly TRBD2 (5 bases). Germline V gene lookup returns CDR1 MNHNY and CDR2 SVGAGI (reference sequence). The CDR3 is made up of 14 amino acids. The V end was cut by 4 bases, the J end by 2 bases, with 12 bases between. The DNA for the CDR3 is TGTGCCAGCAGTTGGTCCGGGAAGACCTACGAGCAGTACTTC. Translation: CASSWSGKTYEQYF.

This chain connects TRBV5-1 to TRBJ2-7, with D perhaps matching TRBD2 (6 bases). The CDR3 sequence is 12 residues long. CDR1 is SGHRS and CDR2 is YFSETQ in the germline V gene. The V and J ends lost 2 bases and 7 bases respectively, with 10 bases between them. Written as DNA, the CDR3 is TGCGCCAGCAGCTTACCGGGGGAAGAGCAGTACTTC. Translating gives CASSLPGEEQYF.

This chain connects TRBV9 to TRBJ1-4; the D is unclear. There are 15 residues in the CDR3. Germline CDR1 SGDLS, CDR2 YYNGEE. V lost 0 bases to trimming and J lost 0 bases, with 6 bases between them. The CDR3 spells CASSVGTATNEKLFF. For the CDR3, the DNA is TGTGCCAGCAGCGTAGGCACGGCAACTAATGAAAAACTGTTTTTT.

This chain connects TRBV28 to TRBJ1-2; 9 positions match TRBD1. The CDR3 totals 15 residues. Trimming removed 2 bases from V and 5 bases from J; junction bases left unmatched: 6. Germline V gives CDR1 MDHEN, CDR2 SYDVKM. In DNA form, the CDR3 reads TGTGCCAGCAGTTTAACAGGGGGCGTAGGTTATGGCTACACCTTC. Protein sequence: CASSLTGGVGYGYTF.

The chain carries TRBV7-2 and TRBJ2-7, with D possibly TRBD2 on 7 matching bases. Deletions cut 5 bases from V and 4 bases from J, with 21 bases between. The germline V gene has CDR1 SGHTA and CDR2 FQGNSA. The CDR3 length is 16 residues. CDR3 nucleotides: TGTGCCAGCAGCCCCCGTTCGATAGGGGGGGGATACGAGCAGTACTTC. It is translated as CASSPRSIGGGYEQYF.

In nucleotides, the CDR3 is TGCGCCAGCAGCCAGGCTGGACAGAGAAACACCATATATTTT. Its translation is CASSQAGQRNTIYF. J is TRBJ1-3 and V is TRBV4-1, with TRBD1 as a possible D gene (6 bases). Germline values: CDR1 MGHRA, CDR2 YSYEKL. Trimming removed 3 bases from V and 5 bases from J, with 11 bases in between. The CDR3 is 14 amino acids.

The J gene is TRBJ2-3, the V gene TRBV27; TRBD2 matches 10 bases. The V gene's germline CDR1 is MNHEY and CDR2 SMNVEV (reference sequence). The CDR3 is 15 amino acids. Trimming at V came to 6 bases and at J to 1 base, leaving 4 bases not matched to a gene. In nucleotides, the CDR3 is TGTGCCAGCAGGGGAGGACTAGCGGGCACAGATACGCAGTATTTT. Protein product: CASRGGLAGTDTQYF.

This chain links TRBV30 with TRBJ2-5; tentative D call: TRBD2 (7 bases). Judging by the DNA end, TRBJ2-7 fits better; the J call may be wrong. Germline V gene data show CDR1 as GTSNPN and CDR2 as SVGIG (reference sequence). This CDR3 has 14 residues. CDR3 sequence: CAWGRGRGSYEQYF. The DNA of the CDR3 is TGTGCCTGGGGTAGGGGGAGGGGATCCTACGAGCAGTACTTC.

The chain recombines TRBV6-5 with TRBJ2-7, with TRBD1 matching over 7 bases. Germline V gene data show CDR1 as MNHEY and CDR2 as SVGAGI. The CDR3 runs to 12 residues. The J segment lost 7 bases and the V segment lost 4 bases, leaving 4 bases of the junction unmatched. The DNA for the CDR3 is TGTGCCAGCAGTTTATGGGGACAGGAGCAGTACTTC. Its protein is CASSLWGQEQYF.

The chain joins TRBV7-8 to TRBJ2-1, with 7 bases matching TRBD1. Trimming at V came to 5 bases and at J to 8 bases, leaving 15 bases not matched to a gene. The CDR3 sequence is 16 residues long. Germline values: CDR1 SGHVS, CDR2 FQNEAQ. Here the CDR3 reads CASSPPPGQISHEQFF. CDR3 sequence (DNA): TGTGCCAGCAGCCCACCCCCGGGACAGATCTCCCATGAGCAGTTCTTC.

Only one count was recorded for this clone. The chain recombines TRBV6-5 with TRBJ2-5; no definite D call. The CDR3 is 14 amino acids. Germline CDR1 reads MNHEY; CDR2 reads SVGAGI. V was cut by 8 bases and J by 0 bases, with 13 bases left in between. The CDR3 region is CASRRRGNQETQYF. CDR3 nucleotides: TGTGCCAGCCGCCGGCGCGGAAACCAAGAGACCCAGTACTTC.

In this sample, this clone turned up a few times. The genes are TRBV27 and TRBJ1-6; 8 nucleotides match TRBD1. The J segment lost 13 bases and the V segment lost 5 bases, leaving 7 bases of the junction unmatched. Germline CDR1 reads MNHEY; CDR2 reads SMNVEV (reference sequence). There are 13 residues in the CDR3. The CDR3 sequence: CASSVNRGNPLHF. The CDR3 nucleotides are TGTGCCAGCAGTGTCAACAGGGGGAATCCCCTCCACTTT.

Comments on this clone: A junction boundary mismatches the germline segment, possibly from a read error. The CDR3 nucleotides read TGTTCCAGCAGCCCGACAGATATTCAAGAGACCCAGTACTTC. This gives the protein CSSSPTDIQETQYF. The gene calls are TRBV7-9 and TRBJ2-5; the D gene is possibly TRBD1 (5 bases). This CDR3 is 14 amino acids long. Germline lookup yields CDR1 SEHNR and CDR2 FQNEAQ (reference sequence).

The J gene is TRBJ2-1, the V gene TRBV5-4; 7 nucleotides match TRBD1. From germline, CDR1 is SGHNT and CDR2 YYREEE (reference sequence). Losses at the gene ends were 4 bases for V and 2 bases for J; bases not matched to a gene: 9. The CDR3 runs to 16 residues. The CDR3 here is CASSHKDRVAYNEQFF. CDR3 in DNA: TGTGCCAGCAGCCATAAAGACAGGGTGGCCTACAATGAGCAGTTCTTC.

The chain uses TRBV7-3 and TRBJ2-3, with 11 bases matching TRBD2. Germline CDR1 reads SGHTA; CDR2 reads FQGTGA. V was clipped by 5 bases and J by 0 bases; unmatched bases: 4. This CDR3 has 16 residues. CDR3 region: CASSKGLAASTDTQYF. In DNA form, the CDR3 reads TGTGCCAGCAGCAAGGGACTAGCGGCTAGCACAGATACGCAGTATTTT.

This chain joins TRBV7-8 and TRBJ1-4, with D hard to call. Per germline, CDR1 SGHVS and CDR2 FQNEAQ. V gave up 1 base and J gave up 0 bases, with 9 bases separating them. The CDR3 totals 16 residues. The DNA of the CDR3 is TGTGCCAGCAGCTTAGAGTCAGTTGCAACTAATGAAAAACTGTTTTTT. Translated: CASSLESVATNEKLFF.

This clone was seen once. The J gene is TRBJ2-7, the V gene TRBV29-1; D gene ambiguous. Germline loops: CDR1 SQVTM, CDR2 ANQGSEA. V dropped 4 bases and J dropped 0 bases, with 4 bases sitting between them. This CDR3 has 11 residues. DNA for the CDR3: TGCAGCGTTGTCGGCTCCTACGAGCAGTACTTC. This codes for CSVVGSYEQYF.

DNA of the CDR3: TGTGCCAGCAGCCGCCCAGGGGTTCAAGAGACCCAGTACTTC. Translating it yields CASSRPGVQETQYF. The rearrangement uses TRBV11-2 and TRBJ2-5, with TRBD1 as a possible D gene (6 bases). V shed 5 bases and J shed 2 bases, with 12 bases lying between them. Looked up from germline, CDR1 is SGHAT and CDR2 is FQNNGV. The length of the CDR3 is 14 residues.